Given below is one T cell receptor beta chain in context. What it binds is not known. Both 60 Vbeta primers and 13 Jbeta primers went into the PCR. TCRdb's table, derived via immunoSEQ multiplex PCR, lists solely in-frame clones and lacks some. The profile shows roughly 150,000 clones, around 70% of them singletons. This sample is drawn from a study of cytomegalovirus exposure and HLA in healthy donors. Findings and caveats of the study: Links to common viral pathogens appeared, in a later analysis, for several of the most significant clusters. Accounts indicate the classifier identified cytomegalovirus status with strong specificity and sensitivity. HLA-A and HLA-B allele assignments for most subjects were reportedly predicted accurately using TCR beta sequences.

The germline V gene has CDR1 KGHSH and CDR2 LQKENI. V lost 5 bases, J lost 12 bases, and 16 bases lay in between. This CDR3 is built from 12 residues. The receptor comes from a woman under 40 in good health and CMV-seronegative. Sequenced: PBMCs. J is TRBJ1-2 and V is TRBV18; perhaps TRBD1 as D (6 bases). The CDR3 reads CASSEDSWTDTF. DNA for the CDR3: TGTGCCAGCTCAGAGGACAGTTGGACTGACACCTTC.